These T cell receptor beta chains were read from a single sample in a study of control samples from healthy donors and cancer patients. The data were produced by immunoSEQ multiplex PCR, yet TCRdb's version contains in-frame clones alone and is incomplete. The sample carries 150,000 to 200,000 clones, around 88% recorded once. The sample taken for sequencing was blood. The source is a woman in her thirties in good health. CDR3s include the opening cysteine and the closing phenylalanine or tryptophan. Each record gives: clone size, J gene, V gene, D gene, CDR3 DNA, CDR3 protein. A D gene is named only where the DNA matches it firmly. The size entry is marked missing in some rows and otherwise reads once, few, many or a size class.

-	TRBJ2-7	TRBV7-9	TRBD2	TGTGCCAGCAGCCCGAGCGGGAGGAACGACGAGCAGTACTTC	CASSPSGRNDEQYF
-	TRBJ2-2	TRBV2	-	TGTGCCAGCAAATCCGGGGAGCTGTTTTTT	CASKSGELFF
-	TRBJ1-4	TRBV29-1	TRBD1	TGCAGCACCCGGGACAGGGGTAGTGAAAAACTGTTTTTT	CSTRDRGSEKLFF
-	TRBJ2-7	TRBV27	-	TGTGCCAGCAGTTTTGCCCCAGGCCCCGAGCAGTACTTC	CASSFAPGPEQYF
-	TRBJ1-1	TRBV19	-	TGTGCCAGTAGTCCCTCACAGGGGAACACTGAAGCTTTCTTT	CASSPSQGNTEAFF
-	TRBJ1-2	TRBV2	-	TGTGCCAGCAAAACTAAAATGGACAGATCCTACTATGGCTACACCTTC	CASKTKMDRSYYGYTF
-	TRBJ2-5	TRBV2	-	TGTGCCAGCAGTGAATCTTTAGCAGCGGAGACCCAGTACTTC	CASSESLAAETQYF
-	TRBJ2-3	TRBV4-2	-	TGTGCCAGCAGCCAAGTGAGCCTTGGACCAACAGATACGCAGTATTTT	CASSQVSLGPTDTQYF
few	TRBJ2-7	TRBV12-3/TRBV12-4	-	TGTGCCAGCAGTTTAAGACGAGAAGGCGAGCAGTACTTC	CASSLRREGEQYF
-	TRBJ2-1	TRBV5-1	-	TGCGCCAGCAGCTTGGCGGTGAGCTCCTACAATGAGCAGTTCTTC	CASSLAVSSYNEQFF
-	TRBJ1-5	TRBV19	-	TGTGCCAGTAGTATCCCGGGGAAAGGACCGGACTCACGACAGCCCCAGCATTTT	CASSIPGKGPDSRQPQHF
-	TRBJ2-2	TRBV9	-	TGTGCCAGCAGCGTTGACCGGACCGGGGAGCTGTTTTTT	CASSVDRTGELFF
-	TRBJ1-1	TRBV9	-	TGTGCCAGCAGCGTAGTTTCAGGAACTGAAGCTTTCTTT	CASSVVSGTEAFF
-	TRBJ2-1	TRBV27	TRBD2	TGTGCCAGCAGGTCTAGCGGGGGGCCATCCTACAATGAGCAGTTCTTC	CASRSSGGPSYNEQFF
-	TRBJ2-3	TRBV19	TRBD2	TGTGCCACCCAAGGACGGACTAGCCGATCGTACACGCAGTATTTT	CATQGRTSRSYTQYF
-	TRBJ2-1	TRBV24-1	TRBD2	TGTGCCACCACAGGCGGGGGGGGCAATGAGCAGTTCTTC	CATTGGGGNEQFF
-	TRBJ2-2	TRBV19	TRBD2	TGTGCCAGTAGTAGGGTAGCGGGAGGGCATACTACGAACACCGGGGAGCTGTTTTTT	CASSRVAGGHTTNTGELFF
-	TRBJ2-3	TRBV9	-	TGTGCCAGCAGCGAGTGGGGGGTACGGGCAGATACGCAGTATTTT	CASSEWGVRADTQYF
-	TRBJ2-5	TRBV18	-	TGTGCCAGCTCACAGGGGGGAAGTGCAGAGACCCAGTACTTC	CASSQGGSAETQYF
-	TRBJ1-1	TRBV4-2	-	TGTGCCAGCAGCCACGATATAGGAGCGGGTGAAGCTTTCTTT	CASSHDIGAGEAFF
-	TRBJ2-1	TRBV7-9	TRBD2	TGTGCCAGCAGCCCCCTGGGTTTAGCGGGGCAAGACAATGAGCAGTTCTTC	CASSPLGLAGQDNEQFF
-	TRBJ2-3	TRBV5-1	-	TGCGCCAGCAGCCCGTGGGGCGCGTCAGATACGCAGTATTTT	CASSPWGASDTQYF
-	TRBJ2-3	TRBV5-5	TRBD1	TGTGCCAGCAGCTCGACAGGGGGCACAGATACGCAGTATTTT	CASSSTGGTDTQYF
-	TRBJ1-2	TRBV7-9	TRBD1	TGTGCCAGCAGCTTAGGACAGGGGGTAAACTATGGCTACACCTTC	CASSLGQGVNYGYTF
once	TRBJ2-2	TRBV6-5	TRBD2	TGTGCCAGCAAGTCAGGTGGGGGGGCCGGGGAGCTGTTTTTT	CASKSGGGAGELFF
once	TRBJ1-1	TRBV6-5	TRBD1	TGTGCCAGCAGTCCTCGGACAGGGGGGAGCACTGAAGCTTTCTTT	CASSPRTGGSTEAFF
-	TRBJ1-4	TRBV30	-	TGTGCCTGGAATAAAGGGGTCTTGGGAGCAACTAATGAAAAACTGTTTTTT	CAWNKGVLGATNEKLFF
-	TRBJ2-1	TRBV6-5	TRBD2	TGTGCCAGCACTTCCGGGACTAGCGGCACCAATGAGCAGTTCTTC	CASTSGTSGTNEQFF
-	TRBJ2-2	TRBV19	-	TGTGCCAGTAGTATTGGCAGCACGAACACCGGGGAGCTGTTTTTT	CASSIGSTNTGELFF
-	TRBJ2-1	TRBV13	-	TGTGCCAGCAGCTTAGGGACCGGTCACTACAATGAGCAGTTCTTC	CASSLGTGHYNEQFF
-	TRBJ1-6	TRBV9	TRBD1	TGTGCCAGCAGCGCCTTCAGGGGGTACAATTCACCCCTCCACTTT	CASSAFRGYNSPLHF
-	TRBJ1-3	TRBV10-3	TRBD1	TGTGCCATCAGTGACCCAGGGGGGGCCTCTGGAAACACCATATATTTT	CAISDPGGASGNTIYF
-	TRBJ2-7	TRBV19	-	TGTGCCAGTAGTATCTTCGGGGAAGGATACTACGAGCAGTACTTC	CASSIFGEGYYEQYF
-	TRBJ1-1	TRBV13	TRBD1	TGTGCCAGCAGCGTAAACAGGGGGCAGGTTAGTCGGGCTTTCTTT	CASSVNRGQVSRAFF
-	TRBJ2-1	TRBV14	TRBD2	TGTGCCAGCAGCCATACTAGCGGGGGCTTCTACAATGAGCAGTTCTTC	CASSHTSGGFYNEQFF
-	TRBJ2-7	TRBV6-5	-	TGTGCCAGCAGTTACATGTCAGGGGACGGGCAGTACTTC	CASSYMSGDGQYF
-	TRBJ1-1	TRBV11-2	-	TGTGCCAGCAGCTTAGGCCGGTACAAGAACACTGAAGCTTTCTTT	CASSLGRYKNTEAFF
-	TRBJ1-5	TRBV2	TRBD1	TGTGCCAGCAGGTCGGGACAGGGGGCTCAGCCCCAGCATTTT	CASRSGQGAQPQHF
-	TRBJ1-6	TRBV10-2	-	TGCGCCAGCAGTGGCAGGTGGCAATCACCCCTCCACTTT	CASSGRWQSPLHF
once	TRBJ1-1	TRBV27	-	TGTGCCAGCAGTTTGTCGATAGCGAACACTGAAGCTTTCTTT	CASSLSIANTEAFF